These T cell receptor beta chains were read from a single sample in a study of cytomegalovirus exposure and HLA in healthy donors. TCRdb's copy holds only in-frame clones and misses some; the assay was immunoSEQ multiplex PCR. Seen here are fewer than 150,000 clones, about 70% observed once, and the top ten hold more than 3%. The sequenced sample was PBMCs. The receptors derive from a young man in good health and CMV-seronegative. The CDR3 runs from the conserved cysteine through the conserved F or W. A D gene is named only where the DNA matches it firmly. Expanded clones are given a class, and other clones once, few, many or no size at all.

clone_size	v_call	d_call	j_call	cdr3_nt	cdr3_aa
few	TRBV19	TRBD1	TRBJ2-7	TGTGCCAGTAGTATGACAGGGGGGATACTCGAGCAGTACTTC	CASSMTGGILEQYF
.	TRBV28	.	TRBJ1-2	TGTGCCAGCAGTTTGACAGGCGGCTACACCTTC	CASSLTGGYTF
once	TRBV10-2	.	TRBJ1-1	TGCGCCAGCAGTGAAACAGTGAACACTGAAGCTTTCTTT	CASSETVNTEAFF
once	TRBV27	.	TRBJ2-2	TGTGCCAGCAGAGATCCCCGGACAATGAACACCGGGGAGCTGTTTTTT	CASRDPRTMNTGELFF
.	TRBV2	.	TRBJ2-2	TGTGCCAGCAAGGAGGACGGACTCCGAACCGGGGAGCTGTTTTTT	CASKEDGLRTGELFF
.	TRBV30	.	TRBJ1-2	TGTGCCTGGAGATCTGACAATTTCTATGGCTACACCTTC	CAWRSDNFYGYTF
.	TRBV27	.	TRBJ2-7	TGTGCCAGCAGTTTAGTCTCCGGTCGTAGCTCCTACGAGCAGTACTTC	CASSLVSGRSSYEQYF
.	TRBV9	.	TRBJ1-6	TGTGCCAGCAGCGAGACCGGGACCTATAATTCACCCCTCCACTTT	CASSETGTYNSPLHF
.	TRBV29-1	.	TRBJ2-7	TGCAGCGGTGGGACAGGGACTAGGAACGAGCAGTACTTC	CSGGTGTRNEQYF
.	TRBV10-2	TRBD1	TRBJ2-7	TGCGCCAGCAACCCGGACAGGGGCTACGAGCAGTACTTC	CASNPDRGYEQYF
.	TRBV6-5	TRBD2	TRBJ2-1	TGTGCCAGCAGACCCCCTAGCGGGAGATACAATGAGCAGTTCTTC	CASRPPSGRYNEQFF
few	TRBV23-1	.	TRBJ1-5	TGCGCCAGCAGTCATGGGGGCCCATCTAAGCCCCAGCCCCAGCATTTT	CASSHGGPSKPQPQHF
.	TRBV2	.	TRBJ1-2	TGTGCCAGCAGTGAAGCGGTCGGGATTCGCCAAGATTTC	CASSEAVGIRQDF
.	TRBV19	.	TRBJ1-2	TGTGCCAGTAGTATATTACCAGGGGATGGCTACACCTTC	CASSILPGDGYTF
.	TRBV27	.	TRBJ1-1	TGTGCCAGCAGTGAGGGGCAGGGGTTTGGCACTGAAGCTTTCTTT	CASSEGQGFGTEAFF
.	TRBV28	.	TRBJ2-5	TGTGCCTCGAGAGGCCTCGCAACTATAGAGACCCAGTACTTC	CASRGLATIETQYF
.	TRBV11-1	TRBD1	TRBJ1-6	TGTGCCAGCAGCTTCCGGACAGGGAGGTCACCCCTCCACTTT	CASSFRTGRSPLHF
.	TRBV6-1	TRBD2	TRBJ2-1	TGTGCCAGCAGGCTAGCGGGAGGGCCTTACAATGAGCAGTTCTTC	CASRLAGGPYNEQFF
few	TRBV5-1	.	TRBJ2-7	TGCGCCAGCAGCTTAACAGGGTTCGACTACGAGCAGTACTTC	CASSLTGFDYEQYF
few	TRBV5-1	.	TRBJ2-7	TGCGCCAGCAGCGAACGGACAAACTTACCTTCCTACGAGCAGTACTTC	CASSERTNLPSYEQYF
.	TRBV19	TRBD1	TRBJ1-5	TGTGCCAGTAGTATCTCGCAGGGGGCCGGACAGCCCCAGCATTTT	CASSISQGAGQPQHF
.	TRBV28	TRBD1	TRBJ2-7	TGTGCCAGCAGGACAGGGTCCTACGAGCAGTACTTC	CASRTGSYEQYF